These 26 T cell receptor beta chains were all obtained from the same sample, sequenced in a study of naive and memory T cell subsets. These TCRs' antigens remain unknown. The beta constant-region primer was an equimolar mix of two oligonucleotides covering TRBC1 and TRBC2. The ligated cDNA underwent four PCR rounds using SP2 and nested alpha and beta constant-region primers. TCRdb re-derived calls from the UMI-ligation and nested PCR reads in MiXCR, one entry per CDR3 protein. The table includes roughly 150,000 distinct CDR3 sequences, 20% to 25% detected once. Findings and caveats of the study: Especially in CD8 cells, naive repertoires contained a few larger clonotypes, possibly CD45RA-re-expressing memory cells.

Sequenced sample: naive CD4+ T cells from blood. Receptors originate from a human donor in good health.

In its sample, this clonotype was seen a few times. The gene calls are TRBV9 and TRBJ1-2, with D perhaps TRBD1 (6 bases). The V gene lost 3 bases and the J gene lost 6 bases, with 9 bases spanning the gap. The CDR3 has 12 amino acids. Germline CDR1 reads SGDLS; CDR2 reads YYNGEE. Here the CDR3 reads CASSGGQHGYTF. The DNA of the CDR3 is TGTGCCAGCAGCGGAGGACAGCATGGCTACACCTTC.

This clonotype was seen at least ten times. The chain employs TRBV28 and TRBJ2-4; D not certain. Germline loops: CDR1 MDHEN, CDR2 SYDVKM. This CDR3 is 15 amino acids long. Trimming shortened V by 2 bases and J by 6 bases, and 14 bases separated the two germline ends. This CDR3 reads CASSLGQMATNIQYF. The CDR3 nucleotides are TGTGCCAGCAGTTTAGGGCAGATGGCGACAAACATTCAGTACTTC.

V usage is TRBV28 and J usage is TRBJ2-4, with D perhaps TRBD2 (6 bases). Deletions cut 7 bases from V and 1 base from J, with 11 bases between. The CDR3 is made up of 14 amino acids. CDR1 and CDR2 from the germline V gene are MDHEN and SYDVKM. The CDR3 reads CASTPGGAKNIQYF. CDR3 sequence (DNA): TGTGCCAGCACCCCTGGGGGGGCCAAAAACATTCAGTACTTC.

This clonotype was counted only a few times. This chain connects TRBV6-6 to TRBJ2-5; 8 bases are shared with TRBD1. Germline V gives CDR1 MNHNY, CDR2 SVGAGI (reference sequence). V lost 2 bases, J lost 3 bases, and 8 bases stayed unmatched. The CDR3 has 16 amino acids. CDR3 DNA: TGTGCCAGCAGTTACCCGGACAGGGTCGGGGAAGAGACCCAGTACTTC. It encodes CASSYPDRVGEETQYF.

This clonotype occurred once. The CDR3 spells CASTPGSQSLAGVTGELFF. Here the CDR3 DNA reads TGTGCCAGCACCCCAGGCTCCCAATCACTAGCGGGAGTTACCGGGGAGCTGTTTTTT. This sequence joins TRBV11-2 and TRBJ2-2, with 11 positions matching TRBD2. In germline, CDR1 is SGHAT, CDR2 FQNNGV. CDR3 length: 19 residues. With V trimmed by 7 bases and J by 5 bases, 18 bases remained unmatched.

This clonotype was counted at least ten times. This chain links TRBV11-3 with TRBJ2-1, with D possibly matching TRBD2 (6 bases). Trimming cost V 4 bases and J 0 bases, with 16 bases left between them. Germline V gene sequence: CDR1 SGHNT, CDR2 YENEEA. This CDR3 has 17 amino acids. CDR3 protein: CASSSTRLGSSYNEQFF. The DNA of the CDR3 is TGTGCCAGCAGCTCGACCCGACTAGGGAGCTCCTACAATGAGCAGTTCTTC.

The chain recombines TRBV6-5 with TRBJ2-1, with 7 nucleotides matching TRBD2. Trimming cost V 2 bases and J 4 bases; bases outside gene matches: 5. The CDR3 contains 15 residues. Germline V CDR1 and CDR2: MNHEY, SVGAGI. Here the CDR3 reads CASSYEREPYNEQFF. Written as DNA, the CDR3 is TGTGCCAGCAGTTACGAGCGGGAACCTTACAATGAGCAGTTCTTC.

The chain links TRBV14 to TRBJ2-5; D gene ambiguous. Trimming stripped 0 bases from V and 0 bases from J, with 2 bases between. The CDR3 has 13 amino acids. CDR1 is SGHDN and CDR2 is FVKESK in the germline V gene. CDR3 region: CASSQDHQETQYF. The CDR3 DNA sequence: TGTGCCAGCAGCCAAGACCACCAAGAGACCCAGTACTTC.

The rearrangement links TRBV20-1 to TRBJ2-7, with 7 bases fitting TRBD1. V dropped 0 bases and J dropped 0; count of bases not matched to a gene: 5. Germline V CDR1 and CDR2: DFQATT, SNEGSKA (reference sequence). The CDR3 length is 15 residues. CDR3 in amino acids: CSAREGAGGSYEQYF. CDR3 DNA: TGCAGTGCTAGAGAGGGGGCAGGGGGCTCCTACGAGCAGTACTTC.

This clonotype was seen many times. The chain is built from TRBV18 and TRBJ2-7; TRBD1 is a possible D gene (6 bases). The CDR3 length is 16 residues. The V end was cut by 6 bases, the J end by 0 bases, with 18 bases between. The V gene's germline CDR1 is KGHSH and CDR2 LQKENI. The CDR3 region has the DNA TGTGCCAGCTCCATACTACAGGGATGGAGCTCCTACGAGCAGTACTTC. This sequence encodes CASSILQGWSSYEQYF.

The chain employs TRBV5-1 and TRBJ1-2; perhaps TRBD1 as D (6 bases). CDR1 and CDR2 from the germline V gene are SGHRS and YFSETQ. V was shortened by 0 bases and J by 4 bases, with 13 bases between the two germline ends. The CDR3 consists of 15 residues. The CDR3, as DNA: TGCGCCAGCAGCTTGGATGGACAGAAGTTCTATGGCTACACCTTC. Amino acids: CASSLDGQKFYGYTF.

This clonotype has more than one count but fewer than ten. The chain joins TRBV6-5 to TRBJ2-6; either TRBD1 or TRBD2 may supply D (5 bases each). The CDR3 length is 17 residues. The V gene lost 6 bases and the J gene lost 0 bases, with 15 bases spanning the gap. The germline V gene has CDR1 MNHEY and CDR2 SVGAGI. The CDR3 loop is CASSQTGPRSGANVLTF. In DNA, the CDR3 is TGTGCCAGCAGCCAGACGGGACCGCGCTCTGGGGCCAACGTCCTGACTTTC.

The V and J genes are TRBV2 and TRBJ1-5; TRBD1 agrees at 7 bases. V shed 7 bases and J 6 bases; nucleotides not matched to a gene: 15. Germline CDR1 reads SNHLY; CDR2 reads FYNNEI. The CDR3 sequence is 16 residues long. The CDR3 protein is CASNSGAQGDFQPQHF. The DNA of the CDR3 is TGTGCCAGCAACTCAGGGGCCCAGGGGGACTTTCAGCCCCAGCATTTT.

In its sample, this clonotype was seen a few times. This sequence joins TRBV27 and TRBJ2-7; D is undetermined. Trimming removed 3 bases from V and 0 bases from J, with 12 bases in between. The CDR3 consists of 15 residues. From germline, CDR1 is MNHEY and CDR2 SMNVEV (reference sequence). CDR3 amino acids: CASSFNGVSSYEQYF. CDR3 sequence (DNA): TGTGCCAGCAGTTTTAACGGAGTAAGCTCCTACGAGCAGTACTTC.

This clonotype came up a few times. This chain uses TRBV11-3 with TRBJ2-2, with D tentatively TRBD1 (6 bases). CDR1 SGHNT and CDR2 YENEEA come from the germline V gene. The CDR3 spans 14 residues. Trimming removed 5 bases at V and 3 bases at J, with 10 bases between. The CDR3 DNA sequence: TGTGCCAGCAGCCGTCCAGGGGACACCGGGGAGCTGTTTTTT. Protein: CASSRPGDTGELFF.

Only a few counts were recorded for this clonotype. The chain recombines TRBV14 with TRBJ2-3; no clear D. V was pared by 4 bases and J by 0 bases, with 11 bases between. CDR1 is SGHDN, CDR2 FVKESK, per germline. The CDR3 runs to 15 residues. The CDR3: CASSPGRLSTDTQYF. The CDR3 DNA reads TGTGCCAGCAGCCCAGGACGGCTAAGCACAGATACGCAGTATTTT.

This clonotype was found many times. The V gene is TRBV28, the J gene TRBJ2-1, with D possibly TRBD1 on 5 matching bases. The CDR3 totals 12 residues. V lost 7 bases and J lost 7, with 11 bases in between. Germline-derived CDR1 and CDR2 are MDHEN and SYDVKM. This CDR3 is CASTERGNEQFF. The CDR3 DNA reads TGTGCCAGCACCGAAAGGGGAAATGAGCAGTTCTTC.

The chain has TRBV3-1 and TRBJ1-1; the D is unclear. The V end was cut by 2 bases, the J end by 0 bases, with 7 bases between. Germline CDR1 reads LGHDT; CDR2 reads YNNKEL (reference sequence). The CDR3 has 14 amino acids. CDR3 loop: CASSQRGMNTEAFF. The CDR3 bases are TGTGCCAGCAGCCAACGAGGGATGAACACTGAAGCTTTCTTT. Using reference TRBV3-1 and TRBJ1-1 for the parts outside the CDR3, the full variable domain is DTAVSQTPKYLVTQMGNDKSIKCEQNLGHDTMYWYKQDSKKFLKIMFSYNNKELIINETVPNRFSPKSPDKAHLNLHINSLELGDSAVYFCASSQRGMNTEAFFGQGTRLTVV.

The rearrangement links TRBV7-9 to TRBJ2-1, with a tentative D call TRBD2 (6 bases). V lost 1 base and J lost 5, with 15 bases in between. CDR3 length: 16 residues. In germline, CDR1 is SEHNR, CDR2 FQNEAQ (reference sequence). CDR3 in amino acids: CASSLGGAGRHNEQFF. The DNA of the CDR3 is TGTGCCAGCAGCTTAGGTGGGGCAGGGAGGCACAATGAGCAGTTCTTC.

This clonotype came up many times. CDR3 in DNA: TGTGCCAGCAGCCAACAATTGGGGCGGGAGGAGGGCACAGATACGCAGTATTTT. This gives the protein CASSQQLGREEGTDTQYF. The chain combines TRBV3-1 with TRBJ2-3; 8 bases match TRBD2. Germline V gives CDR1 LGHDT, CDR2 YNNKEL (reference sequence). The CDR3 totals 18 residues. J lost 1 base, V lost 2 bases, and 11 bases had no gene match.

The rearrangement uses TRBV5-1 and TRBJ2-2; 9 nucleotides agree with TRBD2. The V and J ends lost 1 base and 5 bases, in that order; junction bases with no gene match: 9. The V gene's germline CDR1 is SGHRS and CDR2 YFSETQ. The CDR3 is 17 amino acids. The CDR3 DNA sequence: TGCGCCAGCAGCTTGATCGCGGGAGGGCCCGTAACCGGGGAGCTGTTTTTT. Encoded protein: CASSLIAGGPVTGELFF.

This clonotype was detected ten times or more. The CDR3 bases are TGTGCCACCAGCAGAGAGGGACAGGGCTTCGGTGAGCAGTTCTTC. Protein sequence: CATSREGQGFGEQFF. The V gene is TRBV15, the J gene TRBJ2-1; 9 nucleotides align to TRBD1. This CDR3 is 15 amino acids long. CDR1 LNHNV and CDR2 YYDKDF come from the germline V gene (reference sequence). V was pared by 0 bases and J by 9 bases, with 6 bases of the junction left unmatched. The variable domain in full, completed from reference TRBV15 and TRBJ2-1, reads DAMVIQNPRYQVTQFGKPVTLSCSQTLNHNVMYWYQQKSSQAPKLLFHYYDKDFNNEADTPDNFQSRRPNTSFCFLDIRSPGLGDTAMYLCATSREGQGFGEQFFGPGTRLTVL.

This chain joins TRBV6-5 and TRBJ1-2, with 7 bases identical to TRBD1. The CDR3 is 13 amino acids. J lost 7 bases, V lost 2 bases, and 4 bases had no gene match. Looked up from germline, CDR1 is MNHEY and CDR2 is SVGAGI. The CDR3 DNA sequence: TGTGCCAGCAGTTACATGACAGGGTCTGGCTACACCTTC. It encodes CASSYMTGSGYTF.

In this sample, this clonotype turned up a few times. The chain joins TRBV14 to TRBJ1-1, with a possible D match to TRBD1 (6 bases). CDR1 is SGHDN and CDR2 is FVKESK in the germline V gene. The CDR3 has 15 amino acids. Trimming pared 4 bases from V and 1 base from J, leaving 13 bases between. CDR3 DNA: TGTGCCAGCAGCCCCCAGGGGAATCGGAACACTGAAGCTTTCTTT. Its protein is CASSPQGNRNTEAFF.

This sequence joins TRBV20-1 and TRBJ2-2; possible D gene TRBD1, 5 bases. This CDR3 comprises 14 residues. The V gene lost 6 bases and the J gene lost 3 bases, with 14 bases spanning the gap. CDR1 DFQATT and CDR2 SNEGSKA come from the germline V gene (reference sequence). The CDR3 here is CSAQRQTYTGELFF. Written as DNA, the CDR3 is TGCAGTGCCCAGAGACAGACCTACACCGGGGAGCTGTTTTTT.

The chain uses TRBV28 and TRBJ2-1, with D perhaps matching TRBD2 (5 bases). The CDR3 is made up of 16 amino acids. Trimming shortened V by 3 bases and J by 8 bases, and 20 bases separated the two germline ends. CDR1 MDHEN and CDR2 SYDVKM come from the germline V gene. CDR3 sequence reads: CASSLPLGAERYEQFF. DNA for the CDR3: TGTGCCAGCAGTTTGCCCCTCGGCGCGGAGCGGTATGAGCAGTTCTTC.